Following are 4 T cell receptor beta chains from one sample sequenced in a study of blood T cell repertoires in COVID-19. Measured with immunoSEQ multiplex PCR; TCRdb has only the in-frame clones, and not every one. The sample consists of roughly 100,000 clones, roughly 90% of them appearing once. Sequenced sample: peripheral blood. Receptor source: a woman in her forties or fifties with COVID-19, enrolled during active disease.

V and J are TRBV21-1 and TRBJ1-4; the table calls TRBD1, which could not be checked here. TRBV21-1 is a pseudogene segment. The CDR3 covers 19 residues. The CDR3 loop reads CASSRHRGFLHSTNEKLFF. In DNA, the CDR3 is TGTGCCAGCAGTAGGCACAGGGGGTTCCTTCACTCAACTAATGAAAAACTGTTTTTT.

V and J are TRBV11-1 and TRBJ2-2; D possibly corresponds to TRBD2 (5 bases). Germline assignment: CDR1 SGHAT and CDR2 FQDESV (reference sequence). Trimming left V 0 bases short and J 4 bases short, with 6 bases between. The CDR3 is made up of 14 amino acids. DNA of the CDR3: TGTGCCAGCAGCTTAGCGAGGGTCACCGGGGAGCTGTTTTTT. Amino acids: CASSLARVTGELFF.

J is TRBJ2-3 and V is TRBV6-5, with D possibly matching TRBD1 (6 bases). The V and J ends lost 7 bases and 3 bases respectively, with 14 bases between them. CDR3 size: 14 residues. Germline-derived CDR1 and CDR2 are MNHEY and SVGAGI. The chain's CDR3 is CASMPGTLTDTQYF. The DNA for the CDR3 is TGTGCCAGCATGCCCGGGACATTGACAGATACGCAGTATTTT.

The chain recombines TRBV9 with TRBJ2-1, with 9 bases that match TRBD2. Germline trimming cut 0 bases from V and 10 bases from J; bases unmatched to any gene: 11. Germline V gives CDR1 SGDLS, CDR2 YYNGEE. The CDR3 runs to 16 residues. The CDR3 is CASSVGSGGPVGEQFF. CDR3 DNA sequence: TGTGCCAGCAGCGTAGGTAGCGGGGGTCCCGTTGGGGAGCAGTTCTTC. Using reference TRBV9 and TRBJ2-1 for the parts outside the CDR3, the full variable domain is DSGVTQTPKHLITATGQRVTLRCSPRSGDLSVYWYQQSLDQGLQFLIQYYNGEERAKGNILERFSAQQFPDLHSELNLSSLELGDSALYFCASSVGSGGPVGEQFFGPGTRLTVL.